The 7 T cell receptor beta chains below all came from one sample that was sequenced in a study of blood T cells in healthy people across ages. A sample-barcoded 5' primer and a J-beta primer mix were used in a second PCR of roughly 6 to 11 cycles. TCRdb re-analysed the 5' RACE reads in MiXCR, keeping a single row per CDR3 protein. The table includes over 450,000 distinct CDR3 sequences, under 30% detected once. The same data also went into a second study, on T cells of mothers and their children.

The sample was blood. The receptors here all came from a boy between 10 and 17 years old in good health.

The chain has TRBV19 and TRBJ2-4; a weak D match, TRBD2 (6 bases). The germline V gene has CDR1 LNHDA and CDR2 SQIVND (reference sequence). The CDR3 extends over 17 amino acids. Trimming removed 3 bases at V and 0 bases at J, with 15 bases between. The CDR3 nucleotides are TGTGCCAGTAGTATGTTCTCGGGAGATCTAGCCAAAAACATTCAGTACTTC. This codes for CASSMFSGDLAKNIQYF.

V is TRBV27 and J is TRBJ1-3; tentatively, D is TRBD1 (6 bases). This CDR3 comprises 15 residues. The germline V gene has CDR1 MNHEY and CDR2 SMNVEV (reference sequence). Trimming removed 2 bases from V and 0 bases from J, with 8 bases in between. The CDR3 DNA is TGTGCCAGCAGTTTACAGGGGTACTCTGGAAACACCATATATTTT. It is translated as CASSLQGYSGNTIYF.

The J gene is TRBJ2-1, the V gene TRBV10-2; the D gene is possibly TRBD2 (6 bases). The V gene lost 6 bases and the J gene lost 0 bases, with 12 bases spanning the gap. In germline, CDR1 is WSHSY, CDR2 SAAADI. The CDR3 is 15 residues long. DNA for the CDR3: TGCGCCAGCAGGGGTAGCGGACGCTCCTACAATGAGCAGTTCTTC. This sequence encodes CASRGSGRSYNEQFF.

As DNA, the CDR3 is TGTGCCAGCAGTCCCAAGCCCGGGACAGGCTCCTACGAGCAGTACTTC. This gives the protein CASSPKPGTGSYEQYF. The chain links TRBV27 to TRBJ2-7; 8 bases align to TRBD1. V trimming: 5 bases; J trimming: 0 bases; junction bases outside the gene matches: 9. This CDR3 is 16 amino acids long. Germline CDR1 is MNHEY and CDR2 is SMNVEV (reference sequence).

The chain combines TRBV7-2 with TRBJ1-2; D is unclear. The germline CDR1 and CDR2 sequences are SGHTA and FQGNSA. The CDR3 length is 14 residues. V lost 5 bases and J lost 4, with 14 bases in between. In DNA, the CDR3 is TGTGCCAGCAGCCTGAGTGACACCCGCTATGGCTACACCTTC. Amino acids: CASSLSDTRYGYTF.

This clonotype was found a few times. The V gene is TRBV29-1, the J gene TRBJ2-7, with D maybe TRBD1 (6 bases). Germline V gene sequence: CDR1 SQVTM, CDR2 ANQGSEA. V was cut by 5 bases and J by 0 bases, with 14 bases left in between. The CDR3 runs 14 residues. CDR3 DNA sequence: TGCAGCGTTCAAAGGGACATCTACTCCTACGAGCAGTACTTC. Residues: CSVQRDIYSYEQYF.

This clonotype has only a few counts. V and J are TRBV20-1 and TRBJ2-5; D tentatively reads TRBD1 or TRBD2 (5 bases each). From germline, CDR1 is DFQATT and CDR2 SNEGSKA (reference sequence). Trimming removed 3 bases at V and 5 bases at J, with 16 bases between. The CDR3 is 14 amino acids. CDR3 sequence reads: CSASRPGWGETQYF. The DNA of the CDR3 is TGCAGTGCTAGTCGGCCGGGATGGGGGGAGACCCAGTACTTC.